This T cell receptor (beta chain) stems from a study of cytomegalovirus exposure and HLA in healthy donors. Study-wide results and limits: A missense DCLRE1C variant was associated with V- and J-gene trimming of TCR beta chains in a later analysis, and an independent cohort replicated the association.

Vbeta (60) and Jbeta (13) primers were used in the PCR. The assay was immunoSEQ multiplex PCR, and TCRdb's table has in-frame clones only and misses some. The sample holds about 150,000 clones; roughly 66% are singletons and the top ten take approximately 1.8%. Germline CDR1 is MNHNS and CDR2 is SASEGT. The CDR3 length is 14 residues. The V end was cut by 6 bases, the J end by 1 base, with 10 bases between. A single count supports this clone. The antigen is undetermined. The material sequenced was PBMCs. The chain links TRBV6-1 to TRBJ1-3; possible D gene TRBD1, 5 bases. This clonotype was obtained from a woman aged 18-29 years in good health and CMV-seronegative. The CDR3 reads CASRGLGSGNTIYF. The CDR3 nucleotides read TGTGCCAGCAGGGGGCTTGGGTCTGGAAACACCATATATTTT.